This T cell receptor (beta chain) came from a study of spatial heterogeneity in lung cancer. Study-wide background: Detection of beta-chain sequences consistently exceeded that of alpha-chain sequences.

About this clonotype itself: Since the library was made to target alpha chains, this beta chain is a stray read and its abundance is not meaningful.

From germline, CDR1 is SGHTA and CDR2 FQGNSA. The V gene end was trimmed by 0 bases and the J gene end by 4 bases; junction bases not matched to a gene: 4. The CDR3 contains 16 residues. The library protocol tagged each TCR cDNA with a unique molecular identifier. TCRdb re-analysed the 5' RACE reads in MiXCR, keeping a single row per CDR3 protein. The table includes around 4,100 distinct CDR3 sequences, roughly 53% detected once. The time point is: sample taken at primary tumor resection. The study sequenced unsorted whole RNA from tumor, nontumor lung or frozen PBMC. The donors were 55 to 80 patients with non-small cell lung cancer that was early-stage and untreated.

This chain joins TRBV7-2 and TRBJ2-3; TRBD2 matches 10 bases. The receptor's source is a female donor with early-stage non-small cell lung cancer. The starting material was PBMCs, obtained at surgery. The chain's CDR3 is CASSLAAGGPADTQYF. CDR3 DNA sequence: TGTGCCAGCAGCTTAGCAGCGGGAGGGCCTGCAGATACGCAGTATTTT.